This paragraph covers one T cell receptor (beta chain) sequence. The germline V gene encodes CDR1 KGHSH and CDR2 LQKENI. V gave up 4 bases and J gave up 5 bases, with 22 bases separating them. The CDR3 has 17 residues. This entry is derived from a study of technical replicates of blood from a few donors. Only in-frame clones appear in the TCRdb table, and some are missing; sequencing was by immunoSEQ multiplex PCR. Of some 74,000 clones listed, roughly 95% were seen once; the top ten hold roughly 0.24%. V and J are TRBV18 and TRBJ2-3, with D possibly being TRBD2 (6 bases). The receptor was derived from a human donor in good health. Sequenced material: T cells isolated from PBMCs. CDR3 protein: CASSRLVMGDEKDTQYF. CDR3 bases: TGTGCCAGCTCACGACTAGTTATGGGGGACGAGAAAGATACGCAGTATTTT.